These T cell receptor beta chains were read from a single sample in a study of identical twins. TCRdb reprocessed the 5' RACE reads via MiXCR and lists one record per CDR3 protein. This table has 700,000 to 950,000 distinct CDR3 sequences, around an eighth appearing once. The same sample was also used in a study of yellow fever vaccine responses in identical twins.

The sequencing input was PBMCs. The source is a woman aged 18-29 years in good health. The CDR3 runs from the conserved cysteine through the conserved F or W. A D gene is named only where the DNA matches it firmly. Only part of the rows carry a size: once, few, many, or a class if the clone is expanded.

j_gene,d_gene,abundance,v_gene,CDR3aa,CDR3nt
TRBJ2-1,TRBD1,NA,TRBV5-1,CASSSGPDRGRYNEQFF,TGCGCCAGCAGCTCGGGACCGGACAGGGGTCGTTACAATGAGCAGTTCTTC
TRBJ2-2,TRBD1,NA,TRBV6-1,CASSRKQGASGELFF,TGTGCCAGCAGTCGGAAACAGGGGGCCTCCGGGGAGCTGTTTTTT
TRBJ2-1,NA,many,TRBV6-1,CASSESWSSYNEQFF,TGTGCCAGCAGTGAAAGCTGGAGCTCCTACAATGAGCAGTTCTTC
TRBJ2-5,TRBD2,few,TRBV7-8,CASSLVSRGGVETQYF,TGTGCCAGCAGCTTAGTATCCCGGGGGGGTGTCGAGACCCAGTACTTC
TRBJ2-1,NA,NA,TRBV5-1,CASSLYRGSGEQFF,TGCGCCAGCAGCTTGTACCGGGGTAGTGGTGAGCAGTTCTTC
TRBJ1-1,NA,NA,TRBV6-5,CASSYPGTPNTEAFF,TGTGCCAGCAGTTACCCGGGGACCCCTAACACTGAAGCTTTCTTT
TRBJ1-1,NA,NA,TRBV5-1,CASSLVGRMMGNTEAFF,TGCGCCAGCAGCTTGGTTGGCAGGATGATGGGGAACACTGAAGCTTTCTTT
TRBJ2-5,TRBD1,many,TRBV5-1,CASSFGTGGPETQYF,TGCGCCAGCAGCTTCGGCACAGGGGGCCCAGAGACCCAGTACTTC
TRBJ2-7,NA,many,TRBV6-2/TRBV6-3,CASSYPPYKIGVPMQNYEQYF,TGTGCCAGCAGTTATCCCCCTTACAAGATCGGTGTGCCAATGCAAAACTACGAGCAGTACTTC
TRBJ2-1,TRBD2,few,TRBV12-3/TRBV12-4,CASSRTSGGAFYNEQFF,TGTGCCAGCAGCCGGACTAGCGGGGGGGCGTTCTACAATGAGCAGTTCTTC
TRBJ2-3,TRBD2,many,TRBV12-3/TRBV12-4,CASSLDTGGADTQYF,TGTGCCAGCAGTTTAGATACGGGAGGGGCAGATACGCAGTATTTT
TRBJ2-1,NA,few,TRBV4-1,CASSQELGGAYNEQFF,TGCGCCAGCAGCCAAGAGTTGGGGGGGGCATACAATGAGCAGTTCTTC
TRBJ2-2,NA,few,TRBV4-1,CASSQDWGTGELFF,TGCGCCAGCAGCCAAGACTGGGGTACCGGGGAGCTGTTTTTT
TRBJ1-1,NA,NA,TRBV29-1,CSVCRPWPHTITEAFF,TGCAGCGTTTGTAGGCCTTGGCCCCATACTATCACTGAAGCTTTCTTT
TRBJ2-1,NA,NA,TRBV29-1,CSVDRNSYNEQFF,TGCAGCGTTGACAGGAACTCCTACAATGAGCAGTTCTTC
TRBJ2-2,TRBD2,few,TRBV20-1,CSARSGLAGGELFF,TGCAGTGCTCGATCCGGACTAGCCGGCGGGGAGCTGTTTTTT
TRBJ2-1,NA,few,TRBV20-1,CSAPGLTGEQFF,TGCAGTGCCCCGGGACTTACGGGTGAGCAGTTCTTC
TRBJ2-5,TRBD1,once,TRBV7-9,CASSDRQGQETQYF,TGTGCCAGCAGCGATCGACAGGGCCAAGAGACCCAGTACTTC
TRBJ2-3,NA,NA,TRBV27,CASSLSGFNLVRNTDTQYF,TGTGCCAGCAGTTTATCGGGCTTTAATCTAGTACGGAACACAGATACGCAGTATTTT
TRBJ1-1,NA,few,TRBV6-5,CASSYSEGRGTEAFF,TGTGCCAGCAGTTACTCGGAAGGGAGAGGCACTGAAGCTTTCTTT
TRBJ2-7,TRBD1,NA,TRBV7-2,CASSPRQGGKDEQYF,TGTGCCAGCAGCCCCCGACAGGGGGGTAAGGACGAGCAGTACTTC
TRBJ2-2,TRBD2,many,TRBV25-1,CASLLLPTSGTGELFF,TGTGCCAGCCTATTACTTCCGACTAGCGGCACCGGGGAGCTGTTTTTT
TRBJ1-2,NA,NA,TRBV6-2/TRBV6-3,CASTPPGTLSRNYGYTF,TGTGCCAGCACTCCCCCAGGGACACTAAGCCGTAACTATGGCTACACCTTC
TRBJ2-7,NA,many,TRBV5-1,CASSLVGGGYEQYF,TGCGCCAGCAGCTTGGTAGGGGGGGGCTACGAGCAGTACTTC
TRBJ2-3,TRBD2,many,TRBV6-1,CASRTRLAGDTSTDTQYF,TGTGCCAGCAGGACACGGTTAGCGGGAGATACTAGCACAGATACGCAGTATTTT
TRBJ2-1,TRBD2,NA,TRBV12-3/TRBV12-4,CASRTGTSDRQFF,TGTGCCAGCAGAACCGGGACTAGCGATCGGCAGTTCTTC
TRBJ1-1,TRBD1,many,TRBV12-3/TRBV12-4,CASSTDRQEAFF,TGTGCCAGCAGTACGGACAGGCAAGAAGCTTTCTTT
TRBJ2-1,NA,few,TRBV14,CASSQVAVSYNEQFF,TGTGCCAGCAGCCAAGTGGCAGTCTCCTACAATGAGCAGTTCTTC
TRBJ2-1,TRBD2,few,TRBV27,CASKRLAGGSYNEQFF,TGTGCCAGCAAAAGACTAGCGGGAGGTTCCTACAATGAGCAGTTCTTC
TRBJ2-1,TRBD2,few,TRBV29-1,CSVERLAGGPSEQFF,TGCAGCGTTGAGAGACTAGCGGGAGGGCCGAGTGAGCAGTTCTTC
TRBJ2-7,TRBD2,few,TRBV27,CASSFGTRWFEQYF,TGTGCCAGCAGTTTCGGGACTAGGTGGTTTGAGCAGTACTTC
TRBJ2-3,NA,NA,TRBV12-3/TRBV12-4,CASSLYGGPTDTQYF,TGTGCCAGCAGTTTATACGGGGGGCCCACAGATACGCAGTATTTT
TRBJ2-3,TRBD2,few,TRBV9,CASSASRLAASTDTQYF,TGTGCCAGCAGCGCCTCCCGACTAGCGGCTAGCACAGATACGCAGTATTTT
TRBJ2-3,NA,few,TRBV6-1,CASSRRSAGLDTQYF,TGTGCCAGCAGCCGGCGTTCCGCCGGGCTAGATACGCAGTATTTT
TRBJ2-1,NA,many,TRBV20-1,CPSRSYNEQFF,TGCCCCTCACGCTCCTACAATGAGCAGTTCTTC
TRBJ2-1,NA,many,TRBV13,CASRGDNEQFF,TGTGCCAGCAGGGGAGACAATGAGCAGTTCTTC
TRBJ2-7,NA,NA,TRBV3-1,CASSQVRGSGEQYF,TGTGCCAGCAGCCAAGTAAGGGGATCGGGGGAGCAGTACTTC
TRBJ2-7,NA,few,TRBV7-9,CASGSAGTSYEQYF,TGTGCCAGCGGCAGTGCAGGGACCTCCTACGAGCAGTACTTC
TRBJ2-5,NA,many,TRBV5-1,CASSLIGGETQYF,TGCGCCAGCAGCTTGATTGGCGGGGAGACCCAGTACTTC
TRBJ2-7,NA,NA,TRBV4-1,CASSTGGDDSYEQYF,TGCGCCAGCAGCACAGGGGGGGACGACTCCTACGAGCAGTACTTC
TRBJ2-1,NA,few,TRBV10-3,CAIRDGQGSSGRTNEQFF,TGTGCCATCAGGGACGGACAGGGGTCTAGCGGGAGAACCAATGAGCAGTTCTTC
TRBJ2-5,NA,NA,TRBV6-5,CASSYSLNTGLETQYF,TGTGCCAGCAGTTACTCGTTAAACACAGGGTTAGAGACCCAGTACTTC
TRBJ2-7,TRBD2,NA,TRBV20-1,CSASTSGSYEQYF,TGCAGTGCCTCGACTAGCGGGAGTTACGAGCAGTACTTC
TRBJ1-1,TRBD1,few,TRBV29-1,CSVPNRGGGNTEAFF,TGCAGCGTGCCCAACAGGGGCGGGGGGAACACTGAAGCTTTCTTT
TRBJ1-4,TRBD1,few,TRBV14,CASSQGGQLNEKLFF,TGTGCCAGCAGCCAAGGGGGACAGTTAAATGAAAAACTGTTTTTT
TRBJ2-2,NA,few,TRBV5-1,CASRALGGNTGELFF,TGCGCCAGCAGGGCTCTCGGGGGGAACACCGGGGAGCTGTTTTTT
TRBJ1-1,NA,NA,TRBV11-2,CASSLDLGGTEAFF,TGTGCCAGCAGCTTAGATTTAGGGGGCACTGAAGCTTTCTTT